These T cell receptor beta chains were read from a single sample in a study of regulatory T cells in long-lasting Graves disease. MiXCR was run by TCRdb on the multiplex PCR reads, yielding one entry per CDR3 protein. The sample records roughly 400,000 distinct CDR3 sequences, around 20% being singletons. The sample in question was peripheral blood mononuclear cells (PBMCs), obtained when the disease was refractory, from a patient treated with antithyroid drugs. The source is a female donor with Graves disease. The CDR3 runs from the conserved cysteine through the conserved F or W. The D gene is left open where the match is weak. For some rows the clone size is stated as once, few or many, or as a class when expanded; others skip it.

j_gene | d_gene | v_gene | abundance | CDR3nt | CDR3aa
TRBJ1-5 | TRBD1 | TRBV6-5 | many | TGTGCCAGCAGTTCCACTGGGACAGGGGGCAAGCAGCCCCAGCATTTT | CASSSTGTGGKQPQHF
TRBJ1-2 | NA | TRBV28 | many | TGTGCCAGCAGTTTCCAAGCCCAGAACTATGGCTACACCTTC | CASSFQAQNYGYTF
TRBJ1-2 | NA | TRBV7-2 | many | TGTGCCAGCAGCTTAGACGGGGGGGACGGCTACACCTTC | CASSLDGGDGYTF
TRBJ1-1 | NA | TRBV7-9 | few | TGTGCCAGCAGCTTTTCCCCCGGGACGGCCTTGAACACTGAAGCTTTCTTT | CASSFSPGTALNTEAFF
TRBJ1-3 | TRBD1 | TRBV12-3/TRBV12-4 | few | TGTGCCACCGAAATAGGACAGGCTAGCTCTGGAAACACCATATATTTT | CATEIGQASSGNTIYF
TRBJ2-6 | NA | TRBV5-1 | NA | TGCGCCAGCAGCCCGGGTTCCGGGCGTAGGGTCTCTGGGGCCAACGTCCTGACTTTC | CASSPGSGRRVSGANVLTF
TRBJ1-5 | NA | TRBV28 | few | TGTGCCAGCAGTCTTCCCGTTATCGGGGATCAGCCCCAGCATTTT | CASSLPVIGDQPQHF
TRBJ1-6 | TRBD1 | TRBV10-3 | many | TGTGCCATCAGTGGTGTGGGACAGGGGAATTCACCCCTCCACTTT | CAISGVGQGNSPLHF
TRBJ1-2 | TRBD1 | TRBV30 | NA | TGTGCCTTTAAAACCCCCGGACAGGTAGCGAACTATGGCTACACCTTC | CAFKTPGQVANYGYTF
TRBJ1-6 | NA | TRBV6-2/TRBV6-3 | few | TGTGCCAGCAGAGCAGGGGCAGGCGGTTCACCCCTCCACTTT | CASRAGAGGSPLHF
TRBJ2-2 | NA | TRBV3-2 | NA | TGTGCCAGCAGTCCCGACCGGGGCGGGGAGCTGTTTTTT | CASSPDRGGELFF
TRBJ1-2 | NA | TRBV3-1 | NA | TGTGCCAGCAGCCGGGACTGGGGTTATGGCTACACCTTC | CASSRDWGYGYTF
TRBJ2-7 | NA | TRBV6-5 | few | TGTGCCAGCAGTTACAGTTTGCACAAAACGGGACCTGAGCAGTACTTC | CASSYSLHKTGPEQYF
TRBJ2-2 | NA | TRBV2 | many | TGTGCCAGCAGTGCCAGGGACATCCCCGGGGAGCTGTTTTTT | CASSARDIPGELFF
TRBJ2-5 | NA | TRBV7-6 | NA | TGTGCCAGCAGCTCCACAGGGAAAGAGACCCAGTACTTC | CASSSTGKETQYF
TRBJ1-2 | NA | TRBV6-1 | NA | TGTGCCAGCAGCGACAGACCGACTAACTATGGCTACACCTTC | CASSDRPTNYGYTF
TRBJ1-5 | NA | TRBV28 | many | TGTGCCAGCAGTTTCGCAGCGAATCAGCCCCAGCATTTT | CASSFAANQPQHF
TRBJ2-7 | TRBD2 | TRBV4-3 | NA | TGCGCCAGCAGCCAAGAAAGGGACTACCTTTACGAGCAGTACTTC | CASSQERDYLYEQYF
TRBJ1-5 | TRBD1 | TRBV6-2/TRBV6-3 | many | TGTGCCACCACGACAGGGACCCTCAGTCAGCCCCAGCATTTT | CATTTGTLSQPQHF
TRBJ2-2 | NA | TRBV7-2 | NA | TGTGCCAGCAGCTTAGCTGGGGGTCTAGTTGACACCGGGGAGCTGTTTTTT | CASSLAGGLVDTGELFF
TRBJ2-5 | NA | TRBV2 | few | TGTGCCAGCAGCACAGAGACCCAGTACTTC | CASSTETQYF
TRBJ2-5 | NA | TRBV11-2 | many | TGTGCCAGCAGCTTCGAGAACCAAGAGACCCAGTACTTC | CASSFENQETQYF
TRBJ2-2 | NA | TRBV3-1 | NA | TGTGCCAGCAGCCAATACGGGAGCACCGGGGAGCTGTTTTTT | CASSQYGSTGELFF
TRBJ2-4 | TRBD2 | TRBV27 | many | TGTGCCAGCAGTTTCCGGGGAGGGGATCTAGCCAAAAACATTCAGTACTTC | CASSFRGGDLAKNIQYF
TRBJ2-5 | TRBD2 | TRBV18 | NA | TGTGCCAGCTCACCACCGGGGGACGCAAGACTAGCGTGGTACCAAGAGACCCAGTACTTC | CASSPPGDARLAWYQETQYF
TRBJ1-6 | NA | TRBV7-2 | few | TGTGCCAGCAGCTTCCGGGGGGCGAGGGATTCACCCCTCCACTTT | CASSFRGARDSPLHF
TRBJ2-7 | TRBD1 | TRBV7-9 | few | TGTGCCAGCAGCTTATCGACAGGGTTCTCCTACGAGCAGTACTTC | CASSLSTGFSYEQYF
TRBJ2-7 | TRBD2 | TRBV11-2 | many | TGTGCCAGCAGCCAATCCCCAGCGGGAGCCTACGAGCAGTACTTC | CASSQSPAGAYEQYF
TRBJ2-7 | TRBD2 | TRBV7-2 | NA | TGTGCCAGCAGTCACCCTTTAAAGTCCGGGACTAGCTTCTACGAGCAGTACTTC | CASSHPLKSGTSFYEQYF
TRBJ2-5 | TRBD2 | TRBV30 | few | TGTGCCTGGAGCCAAGGACTAGCGGGAGTGGAGACCCAGTACTTC | CAWSQGLAGVETQYF
TRBJ2-7 | NA | TRBV29-1 | NA | TGCAGCGTTGGTGGGGGGTCGGGGGAGCAGTACTTC | CSVGGGSGEQYF
TRBJ2-3 | NA | TRBV20-1 | NA | TGCAGTGCCGGGCCAGGGGGCACAGATACGCAGTATTTT | CSAGPGGTDTQYF
TRBJ1-5 | NA | TRBV7-9 | NA | TGTGCCAGCAGCTCCGAAGGGGGAATCGGCAATCAGCCCCAGCATTTT | CASSSEGGIGNQPQHF
TRBJ1-1 | NA | TRBV18 | NA | TGTGCCAGCTCACCTCCGGGGGTCAGGGACACTGAAGCTTTCTTT | CASSPPGVRDTEAFF
TRBJ1-5 | NA | TRBV4-1 | few | TGCGCCAGCAGCCAAGAGGTGAATCAGCCCCAGCATTTT | CASSQEVNQPQHF
TRBJ2-7 | TRBD1 | TRBV4-3 | few | TGCGCCAGCAGCCAAGATTATGGGACAGGGAACGAGCAGTACTTC | CASSQDYGTGNEQYF
TRBJ1-1 | NA | TRBV15 | many | TGTGCCACCAGCCCCCGAGGGGAGGGGAACACTGAAGCTTTCTTT | CATSPRGEGNTEAFF
TRBJ1-6 | NA | TRBV30 | NA | TGTGCCTGGAGTGTTTCCCGAGGGGGGGCACCCCTCCACTTT | CAWSVSRGGAPLHF
TRBJ2-6 | NA | TRBV9 | NA | TGTGCCAGCAGCTCTAGCGCCTCGTCCTCTGGGGCCAACGTCCTGACTTTC | CASSSSASSSGANVLTF
TRBJ1-1 | NA | TRBV28 | many | TGTGCCAGCAGGTCCCGGACACCCGATCATAGCACTGAAGCTTTCTTT | CASRSRTPDHSTEAFF
TRBJ1-1 | NA | TRBV6-1 | many | TGTGCCAGCACCACGCAGATGAACACTGAAGCTTTCTTT | CASTTQMNTEAFF
TRBJ2-2 | TRBD1 | TRBV7-2 | NA | TGTGCCAGCAGCACACAACAGGGGGCGCTGTTTTTT | CASSTQQGALFF
TRBJ2-7 | NA | TRBV20-1 | NA | TGCAGTGCTCTTGGTGGGGGCCCCTACGAGCGGTACTTC | CSALGGGPYERYF
TRBJ1-2 | TRBD1 | TRBV5-1 | few | TGCGCCAGCAGCAGGGACAGGGTCTATGGCTACACCTTC | CASSRDRVYGYTF
TRBJ2-7 | TRBD1 | TRBV14 | few | TGTGCCAGCAGCCAAGACGAGGGACAGGGGTGGTACGAGCAGTACTTC | CASSQDEGQGWYEQYF
TRBJ2-6 | NA | TRBV29-1 | many | TGCAGCGCCACAGCTGGCGCGGGGGCCAACGTCCTGACTTTC | CSATAGAGANVLTF
TRBJ1-6 | NA | TRBV12-3/TRBV12-4 | many | TGTGCCAGCACCCTCGGGATCCTTAATTCACCCCTCCACTTT | CASTLGILNSPLHF
TRBJ1-1 | NA | TRBV19 | few | TGTGCCAGTAGTATGTCCCGCCAGAACACTGAAGCTTTCTTT | CASSMSRQNTEAFF
TRBJ2-3 | NA | TRBV10-3 | NA | TGTGCCACCTTTGGGGGGAACACAGATACGCAGTATTTT | CATFGGNTDTQYF
TRBJ2-1 | NA | TRBV19 | NA | TGTGCCAGTAGTATAGTAGCCTTCTCCTACAATGAGCAGTTCTTC | CASSIVAFSYNEQFF
TRBJ1-3 | NA | TRBV28 | NA | TGTGCCAGCAGTTCTGCCGGAAACACCATATATTTT | CASSSAGNTIYF
TRBJ2-7 | TRBD2 | TRBV6-9 | many | TGTGCCACCTTCGTAGCGGGAGAATACGAGCAGTACTTC | CATFVAGEYEQYF